This T cell receptor beta chain was recovered during a study of OX40 agonist ivuxolimab in advanced cancers. Germline V gene sequence: CDR1 MDHEN, CDR2 SYDVKM. This CDR3 has 18 residues. V lost 5 bases, J lost 4 bases, and 14 bases stayed unmatched. This table comes from immunoSEQ multiplex PCR, and its TCRdb copy is limited to in-frame clones, with some not included. The data show around 31,000 clones, approximately 86% seen once. V usage is TRBV28 and J usage is TRBJ1-3, with 10 bases lining up with TRBD1. This clonotype was sampled from an adult with an advanced solid tumor such as melanoma, head and neck, liver or kidney cancer. This specimen was CD4+ or CD8+ T cells sorted from blood, taken in a trial of the OX40 agonist ivuxolimab. CDR3 loop: CASSGTGAWIISGNTIYF. In nucleotides, the CDR3 is TGTGCCAGCAGTGGGACAGGGGCTTGGATTATATCCGGAAACACCATATATTTT.